The text below deals with one TCR beta chain. Antigen: not known. The data are from a study of identical twins. Findings and limits, study-wide: Zero-insertion analyses might be partly confounded by invariant T cells like MAIT and iNKT.

V dropped 5 bases and J dropped 2 bases, with 8 bases sitting between them. The CDR3 is 13 amino acids. Per the germline V gene, CDR1 is LNHNV and CDR2 is YYDKDF (reference sequence). Each CDR3 protein gets one entry after TCRdb re-called the 5' RACE reads with MiXCR. The table includes 650,000 to 800,000 distinct CDR3 sequences, more than 6.5% detected once. These data were likewise used in another study, on yellow fever vaccine responses in identical twins.

This clonotype originated in a woman between 18 and 29 years old in good health. The sequenced material came from PBMCs. The rearrangement uses TRBV15 and TRBJ2-3; D not resolved. DNA of the CDR3: TGTGCCACCAGCGAGCTGATCACAGATACGCAGTATTTT. It is translated as CATSELITDTQYF. Full variable domain (missing parts from reference TRBV15 and TRBJ2-3): DAMVIQNPRYQVTQFGKPVTLSCSQTLNHNVMYWYQQKSSQAPKLLFHYYDKDFNNEADTPDNFQSRRPNTSFCFLDIRSPGLGDTAMYLCATSELITDTQYFGPGTRLTVL.